The clone carrying this T cell receptor beta chain was observed once. Antigen unknown. Library construction for TCR beta used iRepertoire HTBI primers and Arm-PCR of CDR3 regions. TCRdb reprocessed the multiplex PCR reads with MiXCR, giving one entry per CDR3 protein. Of 400,000 to 500,000 distinct CDR3 sequences in the sample, 20% to 25% were seen once. These data originate in a study of regulatory T cells in long-lasting Graves disease. Findings and limits, study-wide: Exclusively peripheral blood, rather than thyroid tissue, was studied. Graves' patients with persistent disease showed TCR diversity lower than patients newly diagnosed.

The time point is: persistent/refractory GD, antithyroid drugs over 5 years with positive TRAb. Generation of the TCR library employed RNA extracted from PBMCs. The CDR3 is made up of 17 amino acids. Losses at the gene ends were 2 bases for V and 3 bases for J; bases not matched to a gene: 9. Germline V gene sequence: CDR1 SEHNR, CDR2 FQNEAQ (reference sequence). The receptor was derived from a female donor with Graves disease. The chain links TRBV7-9 to TRBJ2-3; 9 positions agree with TRBD1. The specimen was peripheral blood mononuclear cells (PBMCs), collected when the disease was refractory, from a patient treated with antithyroid drugs. As DNA, the CDR3 is TGTGCCAGCAGCTTACCTGGGGGACAGGGATTAACAGATACGCAGTATTTT. Its translation is CASSLPGGQGLTDTQYF.